This T cell receptor beta chain stems from a study of identical twins. TCRdb ran MiXCR on the 5' RACE reads and lists one entry per CDR3 protein. The data contain a few hundred thousand distinct CDR3 sequences, about 8.5% of them seen just once; the ten biggest clones take up approximately 3%. V was clipped by 2 bases and J by 2 bases, with 9 bases between them. This CDR3 has 14 amino acids. From germline, CDR1 is MNHEY and CDR2 SMNVEV (reference sequence). These data are also associated with another study on yellow fever vaccine responses in identical twins.

The specimen was CD8+ T cells sorted from blood. This clonotype originated in a woman aged 18-30 years in good health. This chain joins TRBV27 and TRBJ1-2, with D maybe TRBD1 (5 bases). CDR3 in amino acids: CASSLRGMNYGYTF. The CDR3 region has the DNA TGTGCCAGCAGTTTAAGGGGAATGAACTATGGCTACACCTTC.